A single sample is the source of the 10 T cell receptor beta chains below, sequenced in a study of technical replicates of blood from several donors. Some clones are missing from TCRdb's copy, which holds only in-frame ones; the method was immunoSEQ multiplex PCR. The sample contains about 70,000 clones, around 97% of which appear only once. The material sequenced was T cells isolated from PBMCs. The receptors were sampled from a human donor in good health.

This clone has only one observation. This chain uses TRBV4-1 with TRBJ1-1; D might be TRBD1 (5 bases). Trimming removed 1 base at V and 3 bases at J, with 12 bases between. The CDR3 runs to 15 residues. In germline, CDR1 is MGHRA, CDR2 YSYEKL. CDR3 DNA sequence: TGCGCCAGCAGCCAAGTACCGGGGGAGGACACTGAAGCTTTCTTT. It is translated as CASSQVPGEDTEAFF.

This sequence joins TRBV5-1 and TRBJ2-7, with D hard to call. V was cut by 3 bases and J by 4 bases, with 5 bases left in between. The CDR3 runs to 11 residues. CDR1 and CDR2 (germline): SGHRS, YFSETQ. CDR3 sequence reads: CASSSDYEQYF. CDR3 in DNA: TGCGCCAGCAGCTCAGATTACGAGCAGTACTTC.

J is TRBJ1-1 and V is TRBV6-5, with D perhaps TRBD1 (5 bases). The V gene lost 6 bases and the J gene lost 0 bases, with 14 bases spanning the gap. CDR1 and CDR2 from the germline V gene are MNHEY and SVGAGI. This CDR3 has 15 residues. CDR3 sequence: CASRLGGSMNTEAFF. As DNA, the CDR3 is TGTGCCAGCAGACTGGGGGGATCCATGAACACTGAAGCTTTCTTT.

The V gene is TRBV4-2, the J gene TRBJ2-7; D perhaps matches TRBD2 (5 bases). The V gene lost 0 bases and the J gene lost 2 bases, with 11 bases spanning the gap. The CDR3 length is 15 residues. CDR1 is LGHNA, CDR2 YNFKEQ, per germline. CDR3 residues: CASSQDSTGTYEQYF. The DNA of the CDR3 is TGTGCCAGCAGCCAAGATTCAACGGGAACCTACGAGCAGTACTTC.

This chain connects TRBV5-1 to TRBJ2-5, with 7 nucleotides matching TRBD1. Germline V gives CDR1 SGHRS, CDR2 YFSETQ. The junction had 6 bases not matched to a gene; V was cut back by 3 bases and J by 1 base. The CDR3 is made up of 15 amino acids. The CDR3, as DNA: TGCGCCAGCAGCTCAGGACAGGCAGGCCAAGAGACCCAGTACTTC. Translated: CASSSGQAGQETQYF.

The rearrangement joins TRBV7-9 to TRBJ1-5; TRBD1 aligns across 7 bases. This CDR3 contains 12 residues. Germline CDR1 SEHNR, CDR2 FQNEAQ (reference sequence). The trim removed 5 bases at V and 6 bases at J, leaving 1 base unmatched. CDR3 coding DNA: TGTGCCAGCAGCACAGGGGTTCAGCCCCAGCATTTT. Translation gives CASSTGVQPQHF.

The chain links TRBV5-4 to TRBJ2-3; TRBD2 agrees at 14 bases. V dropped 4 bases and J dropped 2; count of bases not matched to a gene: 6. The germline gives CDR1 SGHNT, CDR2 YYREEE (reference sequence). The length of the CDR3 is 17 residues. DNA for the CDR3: TGTGCCAGCAGCCCGACGACTAGCGGGAGGGACACAGATACGCAGTATTTT. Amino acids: CASSPTTSGRDTDTQYF.

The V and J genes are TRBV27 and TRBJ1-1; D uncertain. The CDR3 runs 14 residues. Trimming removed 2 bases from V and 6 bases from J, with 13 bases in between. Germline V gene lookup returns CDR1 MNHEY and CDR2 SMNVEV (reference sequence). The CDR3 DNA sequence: TGTGCCAGCAGTTTAGAGGGAAGGTCTTCTGAAGCTTTCTTT. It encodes CASSLEGRSSEAFF.

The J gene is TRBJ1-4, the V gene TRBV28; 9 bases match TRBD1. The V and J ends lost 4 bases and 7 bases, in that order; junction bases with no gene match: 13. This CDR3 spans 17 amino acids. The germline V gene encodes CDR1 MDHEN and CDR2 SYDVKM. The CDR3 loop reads CASSSGTGRANGEKLFF. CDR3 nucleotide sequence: TGTGCCAGCAGTTCCGGGACAGGGCGCGCAAACGGTGAAAAACTGTTTTTT.

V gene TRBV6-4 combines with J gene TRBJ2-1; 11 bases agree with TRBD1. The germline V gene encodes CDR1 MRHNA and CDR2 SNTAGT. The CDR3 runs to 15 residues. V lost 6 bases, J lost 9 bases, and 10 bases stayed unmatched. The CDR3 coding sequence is TGTGCCAGCAGCCCCGGGACAGGGGGAGGTGGTGAGCAGTTCTTC. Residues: CASSPGTGGGGEQFF.